This T cell receptor beta chain derives from a study of regulatory T cells in long-lasting Graves disease. Across the whole study: Persistence in Graves' disease denoted antithyroid drug use beyond 5 years alongside positive TSH receptor antibodies.

This CDR3 is 16 amino acids long. After removal of 6 bases from V and 2 bases from J, the junction contained 10 bases not matched to a gene. CDR1 is SGHAT and CDR2 is FQNNGV in the germline V gene. General study findings and limits: There was favoring of TRBV28, TRBJ1-2 and TRBJ2-5 in persistent disease.

Time point denoted: persistent/refractory GD, antithyroid drugs over 5 years with positive TRAb. Scientists built the TCR library using RNA that was extracted from PBMCs. Arm-PCR of CDR3 regions with iRepertoire HTBI primers generated TCR beta libraries. TCRdb reprocessed the multiplex PCR reads via MiXCR and lists one record per CDR3 protein. The sample has roughly 470,000 distinct CDR3 sequences; roughly 20% are singletons. The sample holds many counts of this clonotype. No antigen is known for it. This material consisted of peripheral blood mononuclear cells (PBMCs), taken when the disease was refractory, from a patient treated with antithyroid drugs. This chain links TRBV11-2 with TRBJ2-4, with 7 bases fitting TRBD1. The sequence came from a female donor with Graves disease. As DNA, the CDR3 is TGTGCCAGCAGTCCGACGACAGGGCTGCCCAAAAACATTCAGTACTTC. Translation: CASSPTTGLPKNIQYF.